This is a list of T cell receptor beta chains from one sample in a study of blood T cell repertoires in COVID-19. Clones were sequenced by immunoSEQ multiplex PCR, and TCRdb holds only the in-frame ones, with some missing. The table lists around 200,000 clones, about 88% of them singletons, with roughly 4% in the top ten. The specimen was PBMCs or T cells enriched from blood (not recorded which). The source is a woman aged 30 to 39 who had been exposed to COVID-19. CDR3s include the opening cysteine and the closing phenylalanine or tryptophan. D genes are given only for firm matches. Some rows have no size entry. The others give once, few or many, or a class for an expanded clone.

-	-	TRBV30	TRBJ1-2	CAWSYRDGYTF	TGTGCCTGGAGCTACAGGGATGGCTACACCTTC
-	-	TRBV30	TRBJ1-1	CAWMYRNTEAFF	TGTGCCTGGATGTACAGGAACACTGAAGCTTTCTTT
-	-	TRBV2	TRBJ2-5	CASRLQVAQYF	TGTGCCAGCAGGTTACAGGTGGCCCAGTACTTC
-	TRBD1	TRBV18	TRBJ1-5	CASSPRPGTGGQPQHF	TGTGCCAGCTCACCACGTCCCGGGACAGGGGGTCAGCCCCAGCATTTT
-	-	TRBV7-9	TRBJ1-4	CASSLPGPGSKLFF	TGTGCCAGCAGCTTACCTGGACCAGGGTCAAAACTGTTTTTT
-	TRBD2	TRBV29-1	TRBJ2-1	CSARTGRGGQDEQFF	TGCAGCGCCAGGACTGGGCGGGGGGGCCAGGATGAGCAGTTCTTC
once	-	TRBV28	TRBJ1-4	CASSLGGTSISGEKLFF	TGTGCCAGCAGTTTAGGGGGGACTTCAATCTCTGGTGAAAAACTGTTTTTT
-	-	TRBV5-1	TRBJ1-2	CASSPAGEYGYTF	TGCGCCAGCAGCCCCGCGGGGGAATATGGCTACACCTTC
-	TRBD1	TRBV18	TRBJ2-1	CASSPTGGAGYDNEQFF	TGTGCCAGCTCACCGACAGGGGGCGCAGGTTATGACAATGAGCAGTTCTTC
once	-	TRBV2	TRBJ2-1	CASTGTLYNEQFF	TGTGCCAGCACCGGGACTTTGTACAATGAGCAGTTCTTC
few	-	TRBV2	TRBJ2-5	CASRGLTPGETQYF	TGTGCCAGCAGGGGACTCACCCCAGGAGAGACCCAGTACTTC
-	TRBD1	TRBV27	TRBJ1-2	CASSLGPGTDLYGYTF	TGTGCCAGCAGTTTAGGGCCCGGGACAGACCTCTATGGCTACACCTTC
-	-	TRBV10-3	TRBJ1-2	CAISVGELNYGYTF	TGTGCCATCAGTGTCGGGGAACTCAACTATGGCTACACCTTC
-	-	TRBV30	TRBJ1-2	CAWSGKDTMNYGYTF	TGTGCCTGGAGTGGTAAGGACACGATGAACTATGGCTACACCTTC
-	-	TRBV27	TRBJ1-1	CASSLFPDMPGAEAFF	TGTGCCAGCAGTTTATTCCCGGACATGCCTGGGGCTGAAGCTTTCTTT
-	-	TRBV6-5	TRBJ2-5	CASQVTGFGKTQYF	TGTGCCAGCCAAGTCACAGGGTTTGGAAAGACCCAGTACTTC
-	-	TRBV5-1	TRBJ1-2	CASSLGGRQGYTF	TGCGCCAGCAGCTTGGGGGGGCGGCAGGGCTACACCTTC
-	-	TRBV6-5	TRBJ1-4	CASSWGWDNEKLFF	TGTGCCAGCAGTTGGGGCTGGGATAATGAAAAACTGTTTTTT
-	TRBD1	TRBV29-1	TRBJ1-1	CSVAGQGALEAFF	TGCAGCGTTGCGGGACAGGGCGCCCTTGAAGCTTTCTTT
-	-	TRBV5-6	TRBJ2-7	CASSFGGTEQYF	TGTGCCAGCAGCTTTGGAGGGACCGAGCAGTACTTC
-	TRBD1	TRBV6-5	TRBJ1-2	CASSQGAHGYTF	TGTGCCAGCAGTCAGGGGGCGCATGGCTACACCTTC
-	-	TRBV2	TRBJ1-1	CASRQDRNTEAFF	TGTGCCAGCAGGCAGGACAGGAACACTGAAGCTTTCTTT
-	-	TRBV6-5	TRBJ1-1	CASSYSTDREAFF	TGTGCCAGCAGTTACTCAACGGACAGAGAAGCTTTCTTT
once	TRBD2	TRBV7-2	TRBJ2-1	CASSLEAGGRNEQFF	TGTGCCAGCAGCTTAGAAGCGGGGGGGCGAAATGAGCAGTTCTTC
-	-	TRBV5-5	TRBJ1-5	CASSADNQPQHF	TGTGCCAGCAGCGCGGATAATCAGCCCCAGCATTTT
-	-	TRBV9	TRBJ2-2	CASSATPPSVGELFF	TGTGCCAGCAGCGCCACGCCCCCCTCAGTCGGGGAGCTGTTTTTT
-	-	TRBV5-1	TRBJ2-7	CASRGEGVKSYEQYF	TGCGCCAGCAGGGGTGAGGGGGTTAAGTCCTACGAGCAGTACTTC
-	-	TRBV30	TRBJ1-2	CAWTWRVSNYGYTF	TGTGCCTGGACCTGGAGGGTATCTAACTATGGCTACACCTTC
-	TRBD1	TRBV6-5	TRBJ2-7	CASSSGTGLTYEQYF	TGTGCCAGCAGTTCCGGGACAGGGCTCACCTACGAGCAGTACTTC